This entry describes one TCR beta chain. The entry originates in a study of T cell responses to AZD1222 COVID-19 vaccine. V was pared by 1 base and J by 4 bases, with 7 bases between. In germline, CDR1 is SGHTA, CDR2 FQGNSA. This CDR3 spans 13 amino acids. The repertoire was sequenced with immunoSEQ multiplex PCR; TCRdb's copy has only in-frame clones and lacks some. The sample holds nearly 110,000 clones; 90% are singletons and the top ten take roughly 8%. The J gene is TRBJ1-1, the V gene TRBV7-2; no clear D. The source material was peripheral blood, sampled 28 days after the second AZD1222 dose. This receptor was identified in an adult who received the AZD1222 COVID-19 vaccine. CDR3 DNA: TGTGCCAGCAGCTTAGATTACCGCACTGAAGCTTTCTTT. Protein product: CASSLDYRTEAFF.